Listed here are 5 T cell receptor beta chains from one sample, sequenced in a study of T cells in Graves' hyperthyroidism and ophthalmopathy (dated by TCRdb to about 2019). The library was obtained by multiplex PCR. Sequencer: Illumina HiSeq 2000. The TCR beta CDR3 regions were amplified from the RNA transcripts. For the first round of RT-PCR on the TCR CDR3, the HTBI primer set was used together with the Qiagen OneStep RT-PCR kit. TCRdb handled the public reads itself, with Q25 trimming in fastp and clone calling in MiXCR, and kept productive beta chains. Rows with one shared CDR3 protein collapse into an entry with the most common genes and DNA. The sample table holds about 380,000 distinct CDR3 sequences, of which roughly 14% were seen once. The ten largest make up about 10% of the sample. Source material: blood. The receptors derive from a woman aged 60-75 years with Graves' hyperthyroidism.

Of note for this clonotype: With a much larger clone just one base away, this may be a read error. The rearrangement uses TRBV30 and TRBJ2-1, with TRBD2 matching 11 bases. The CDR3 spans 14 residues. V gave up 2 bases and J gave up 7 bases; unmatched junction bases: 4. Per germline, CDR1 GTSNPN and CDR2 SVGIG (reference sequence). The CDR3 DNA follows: TGTGCCTGGAGTACTAGCGGGAGAAGGAATGAGCAGTTCTTC. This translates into CAWSTSGRRNEQFF. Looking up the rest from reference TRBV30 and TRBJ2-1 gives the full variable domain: SQTIHQWPATLVQPVGSPLSLECTVEGTSNPNLYWYRQAAGRGLQLLFYSVGIGQISSEVPQNLSASRPQDRQFILSSKKLLLSDSGFYLCAWSTSGRRNEQFFGPGTRLTVL.

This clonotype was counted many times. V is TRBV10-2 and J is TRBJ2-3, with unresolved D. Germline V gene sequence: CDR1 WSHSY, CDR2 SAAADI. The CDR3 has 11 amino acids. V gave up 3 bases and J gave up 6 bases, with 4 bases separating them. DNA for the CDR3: TGCGCCAGCAGTGAAGGCGATACGCAGTATTTT. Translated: CASSEGDTQYF.

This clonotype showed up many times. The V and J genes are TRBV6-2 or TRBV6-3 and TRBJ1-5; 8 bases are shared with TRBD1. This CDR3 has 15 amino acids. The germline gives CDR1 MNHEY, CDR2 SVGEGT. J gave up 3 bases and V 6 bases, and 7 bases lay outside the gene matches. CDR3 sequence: CASSWTGFVNQPQHF. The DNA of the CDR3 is TGTGCCAGCAGCTGGACAGGGTTTGTCAATCAGCCCCAGCATTTT.

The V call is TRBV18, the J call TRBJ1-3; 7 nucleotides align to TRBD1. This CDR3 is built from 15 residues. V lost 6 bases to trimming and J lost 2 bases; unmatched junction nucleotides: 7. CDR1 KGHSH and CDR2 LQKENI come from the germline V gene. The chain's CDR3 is CASSQDRVTGNTIYF. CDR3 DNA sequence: TGTGCCAGCTCCCAAGACAGGGTCACTGGAAACACCATATATTTT. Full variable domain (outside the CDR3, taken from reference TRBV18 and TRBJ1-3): NAGVMQNPRHLVRRRGQEARLRCSPMKGHSHVYWYRQLPEEGLKFMVYLQKENIIDESGMPKERFSAEFPKEGPSILRIQQVVRGDSAAYFCASSQDRVTGNTIYFGEGSWLTVV.

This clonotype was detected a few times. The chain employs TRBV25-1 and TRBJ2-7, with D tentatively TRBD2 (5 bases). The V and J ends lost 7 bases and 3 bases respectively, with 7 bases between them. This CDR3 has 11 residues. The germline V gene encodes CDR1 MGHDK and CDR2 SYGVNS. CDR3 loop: CASKGSYEQYF. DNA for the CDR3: TGTGCCAGCAAAGGGAGCTACGAGCAGTACTTC.